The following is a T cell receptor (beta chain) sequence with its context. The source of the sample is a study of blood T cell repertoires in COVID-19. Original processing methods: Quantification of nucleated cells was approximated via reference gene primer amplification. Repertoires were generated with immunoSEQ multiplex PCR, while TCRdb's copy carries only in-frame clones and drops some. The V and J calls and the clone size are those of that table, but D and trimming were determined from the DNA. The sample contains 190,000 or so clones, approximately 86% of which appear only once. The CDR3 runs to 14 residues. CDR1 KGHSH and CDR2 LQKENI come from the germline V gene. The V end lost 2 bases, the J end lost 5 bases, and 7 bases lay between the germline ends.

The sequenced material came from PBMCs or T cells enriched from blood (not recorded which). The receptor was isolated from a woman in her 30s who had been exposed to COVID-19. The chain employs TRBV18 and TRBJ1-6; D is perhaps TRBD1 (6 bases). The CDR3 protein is CASSPAGDNSPLHF. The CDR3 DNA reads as TGTGCCAGCTCACCAGCAGGGGATAATTCACCCCTCCACTTT.